The present T cell receptor (beta chain) was sequenced within a study of blood T cell repertoires in COVID-19 (dated by TCRdb to 2018 to 2021). For the wider study: The collaborator samples originated in the United States, Italy and Spain and spanned the acute and convalescent phases of COVID-19. Subjects who had been exposed to COVID-19, were actively infected with it, or had recovered from it provided the deeply sampled blood TCRbeta repertoires that made up the dataset. The samples were drawn from the first 160 participants of the ongoing ImmuneRACE study and from 1,254 subjects provided by 6 global collaborators. Where available, HLA class I and class II types were obtained from metadata supplied by the sample provider rather than from assay-based typing. A freely available public database, intended as a resource for researchers studying the immune response to SARS-CoV-2, is where the repertoires were released. The prospective study material was composed of cDNA or gDNA derived from T cells, B-cell-depleted T cells, or PBMCs. Nearly every sample came with metadata listing a de-identified subject ID, COVID-19 status, age in years and sex. Study-wide conclusions, independent of this receptor: How much clinical and demographic metadata was included differed by source and by participant, and the metadata was provided uncurated.

The immunoSEQ Assay, a bias-controlled multiplex PCR, was used to amplify TCRbeta CDR3 regions from genomic DNA. Under the source paper's analysis protocol: The number of nucleated cells in each sample was estimated from the amplification of reference gene primers within the assay. Sequence reads were collapsed and filtered to measure the absolute abundance of every unique TCRbeta CDR3 rearrangement. Productive Simpson clonality was computed per sample as the square root of Simpson's diversity index over productive rearrangements. The clones in this table, taken by TCRdb from immuneACCESS, are in-frame only. Not every clone is retained; where verified, under half of the shortfall comes from an unresolved V gene, and the cause of the rest is unknown. D and trimming come from the DNA, and the V and J calls and clone size come from that table. The sample includes hundreds of thousands of clones, with more than 70% observed a single time. The top ten constitute roughly 6% of the sample.

One collaborating source in Seattle enrolled patients during active infection and followed them longitudinally through the course of disease. Collaborating institutions collected whole blood in K2EDTA tubes following their own protocols. For TCRbeta analysis, collaborator samples were shipped as frozen whole blood, as isolated PBMCs, or as DNA extracted from either sample type. Spanning cysteine to phenylalanine, the CDR3 consists of 12 amino acids. The only DNA kept is the CDR3, 36 bases in frame from the first base. The germline V gene yields SNHLY for CDR1 and FYNNEI for CDR2. V is cut back by 6 bases and J by 6 bases, with 4 bases in the junction unmatched. This clone was counted only a few times. The antigen it binds to is not known. Base qualities are missing; no much larger clone stands one base away.

Input material: peripheral blood. The sequence derives from a woman in her thirties with COVID-19, enrolled during active disease. The chain joins TRBV2 to TRBJ2-7, with 8 bases matching TRBD1. The sequenced DNA: TGTGCCAGCAGCGGACAGGGCTTCGAGCAGTACTTC. This yields the protein CASSGQGFEQYF.